Presented here are 5 T cell receptor beta chains from one specimen sequenced in a study of yellow fever vaccine responses in identical twins. MiXCR was run by TCRdb on the RT-PCR reads, yielding one entry per CDR3 protein. In the table there are about 3,100 distinct CDR3 sequences, about 86% of which are singletons. Here the sequenced sample was T cells from blood (PBMCs), unsorted or a sorted subset (not recorded which), taken before or after yellow fever vaccination (not recorded which). These receptors all stem from a woman aged 18 to 35 who received the yellow fever vaccine.

The chain joins TRBV11-2 to TRBJ2-5, with 8 bases that match TRBD2. The CDR3 has 15 amino acids. Germline lookup yields CDR1 SGHAT and CDR2 FQNNGV. V shed 5 bases, J shed 5 bases, and the junction held 10 bases outside the gene matches. CDR3 sequence: CASSPVAGPVETQYF. The DNA for the CDR3 is TGTGCCAGCAGCCCCGTAGCGGGGCCGGTGGAGACCCAGTACTTC. Complete variable domain (other parts from reference TRBV11-2 and TRBJ2-5): EAGVAQSPRYKIIEKRQSVAFWCNPISGHATLYWYQQILGQGPKLLIQFQNNGVVDDSQLPKDRFSAERLKGVDSTLKIQPAKLEDSAVYLCASSPVAGPVETQYFGPGTRLLVL.

The rearrangement links TRBV4-2 to TRBJ2-7; D uncertain. CDR3 size: 12 residues. Trimming shortened V by 4 bases and J by 9 bases, and 13 bases separated the two germline ends. Germline V gene sequence: CDR1 LGHNA, CDR2 YNFKEQ. The CDR3 nucleotides read TGTGCCAGCAGCCGTACAGAAATGGTGCAGTACTTC. The encoded protein is CASSRTEMVQYF.

This clonotype was seen just once. This chain links TRBV19 with TRBJ1-4, with unresolved D. The CDR3 runs 13 residues. Germline V gives CDR1 LNHDA, CDR2 SQIVND (reference sequence). V gave up 7 bases and J gave up 7 bases, with 13 bases separating them. The CDR3 protein is CASKAGDAEKLFF. DNA for the CDR3: TGTGCCAGTAAGGCCGGGGATGCTGAAAAACTGTTTTTT.

This clonotype was seen only once. The rearrangement joins TRBV11-3 to TRBJ2-3; 8 bases match TRBD1. CDR1 and CDR2 from the germline V gene are SGHNT and YENEEA. The V gene end was trimmed by 5 bases and the J gene end by 2 bases; junction bases not matched to a gene: 6. This CDR3 has 15 residues. CDR3 sequence: CASSPGQGLTDTQYF. The CDR3 coding sequence is TGTGCCAGCAGCCCTGGACAGGGCCTCACAGATACGCAGTATTTT.

The V call is TRBV11-2, the J call TRBJ2-7; D is unclear. Looked up from germline, CDR1 is SGHAT and CDR2 is FQNNGV. Trimming cost V 0 bases and J 0 bases, with 9 bases left between them. The length of the CDR3 is 15 residues. The CDR3 spells CASSLDRQSSYEQYF. The DNA for the CDR3 is TGTGCCAGCAGCTTAGATCGGCAGTCCTCCTACGAGCAGTACTTC.